This T cell receptor beta chain was found in a study of regulatory T cells in long-lasting Graves disease. The CDR3 runs 17 residues. Germline-derived CDR1 and CDR2 are SNHLY and FYNNEI. The ends were cut back, 7 bases at V and 4 bases at J, with 25 bases in the middle. This clonotype was detected ten times or more. Building of the TCR beta libraries involved iRepertoire HTBI primers and Arm-PCR of CDR3 regions. In TCRdb, the multiplex PCR reads were re-called with MiXCR into one record per CDR3 protein. The sample has 510,000 or so distinct CDR3 sequences, around 11% seen once. Stated time point: newly diagnosed GD, antithyroid drugs for less than 3 months. From PBMCs, RNA was extracted and then used to make the TCR library. This same sample was also part of a study on T cells in Graves' hyperthyroidism and ophthalmopathy. This second study says: Patients were aged 18 to 65, had disease duration under 2 months, and had newly diagnosed hyperthyroidism. In the first-round RT-PCR of the TCR CDR3, the HTBI primer set was used.

The TCR was taken from a woman aged 25 to 39 with Graves disease. The source was peripheral blood mononuclear cells (PBMCs), collected at new diagnosis, from a patient treated with antithyroid drugs. The rearrangement links TRBV2 to TRBJ1-2; TRBD1 is a possible D gene (5 bases). The CDR3 DNA reads TGTGCCAGCAAGGTACCGGGGGGACCAGATGATTTCTATGGCTACACCTTC. It specifies CASKVPGGPDDFYGYTF.